This T cell receptor beta chain came from a study of molecular identifiers for immune sequencing clone quantification listed by TCRdb under 2018. Study-level background: In a replicate experiment, RNA from about 21,000 or 97,000 naive CD8 T cells was split into five aliquots, four of which were sequenced. This methods study used CD8 T cells to benchmark TCR RNA copy counting and molecular-identifier clustering-based TCR repertoire sequencing (MIDCIRS).

Study-wide findings and limitations: Spiked-in Jurkat TCR RNA equal to a single cell's worth was reported to be detectable even within 1,200,000 naive CD8 T cells. Spiked-in Jurkat TCR RNA (about 10 copies' worth), which is not part of the donor repertoire, was contained in the naive libraries. Without barcode sub-clustering, chimeric consensus sequences inflated TCR diversity; chimeras reached as high as 47%. Modeling gave roughly 2.9 recovered TCR RNA copies per cell versus about ten by digital PCR, implying around 31% capture efficiency. Highly expanded clone sizes could be underestimated because identical TCR molecules may share a barcode. In CMV-specific effector cells, clones with more than 20 RNA copies contained over 98% of molecules, whereas in naive cells such clones contained under 1% of molecules.

Libraries of naive CD8 T cells were generated from roughly 21,000 to 960,000 sorted cells, with 10%, 30% or 50% of the purified RNA used. On a BD FACSAria II, naive CD8 T cells were FACS-sorted as CD8+CD4-CCR7+CD45RA+ and collected into RLT Plus buffer. Nine to eleven TCR copies' worth of Jurkat RNA were spiked into roughly 19,000-1,000,000 naive CD8 T cell samples to test detection sensitivity. Enrichment of CD8 T cells was performed with RosetteSep CD8+ T Cell Enrichment Cocktail and Ficoll-Paque, after which ACK red cell lysis was carried out. Libraries were built with PCR. These reads were obtained on an Illumina HiSeq 4000. Bulk TCR libraries were made following a previously described method, with the TCR primers given in Table S5. Purification of total RNA was performed with the Qiagen AllPrep DNA/RNA kit. Reads from multiple sequencing runs of the same library were pooled before analysis. For the original study's pipeline: Only reads with exact TCR constant sequence were kept, trimmed to 150 nt, and grouped by their 12-nt molecular barcodes. Reads in each barcode group were sub-clustered using a 15% Levenshtein threshold, and a quality-weighted consensus sequence was built for each RNA molecule. Non-functional sequences were removed, as were lower-count sequences one edit away from another. Based on a fit of two negative binomial distributions, barcode sub-clusters having less than 20% of the maximum read count were discarded. TCRdb handled the public reads itself, with Q25 trimming in fastp and clone calling in MiXCR, and kept productive beta chains. Each entry merges the rows of one CDR3 protein and shows their most common DNA and genes. TCRdb's processing, not the study's, gives the V and J calls here. Within this sample are under 600,000 distinct CDR3 sequences, with around 21% of them counted one time only. Jointly, the top ten make up around 0.86% of the sample.

This clonotype came up many times. Its antigen has not been determined. No much larger clone exists at a distance of one base, and base qualities are not known. Unmatched junction bases come to 7, with V trimmed by 6 bases and J by 7 bases. The CDR3 starts with the cysteine, ends with the phenylalanine, and has 13 residues. The entry retains the CDR3 DNA only, 39 bases that are in frame from base 1. Reading the germline V gene (reference sequence) gives CDR1 PRHDT and CDR2 FYEKMQ. The rearrangement combines TRBV13 with TRBJ1-2, with 8 bases aligning to TRBD1. The receptor was derived from a human donor in good health. Some libraries in this study had Jurkat cell RNA spiked in. The sequenced material came from naive CD8+ T cells from blood, with Jurkat cell RNA spiked in. The cell subset or site tag for this specimen amounts to: FACS-sorted CD8+CD4-CCR7+CD45RA+ naive T cells. The CDR3 loop reads CASSRQGFIGYTF. The nucleotide sequence is given as TGTGCCAGCAGTCGACAGGGGTTTATTGGCTACACCTTC.